This TCR beta chain was identified during a study of blood T cell repertoires in COVID-19. Overall study: Acute-phase and convalescent COVID-19 samples originated in the United States, Italy and Spain.

Source study methods: Estimated nucleated cell counts came from reference gene primer amplification. Assay: immunoSEQ multiplex PCR; the TCRdb copy retains only in-frame clones and omits some. That table is the source of V, J and clone size, and D and trimming were worked out from the DNA. Counted here are 80,000 to 100,000 clones, 85% to 90% occurring once; the ten biggest clones make up 2.1%. Germline CDR1 is LGHNA and CDR2 is YSLEER. The CDR3 consists of 19 residues. With 7 bases clipped from V and 1 base from J, the junction kept 17 bases outside the gene matches. The chain combines TRBV4-3 with TRBJ2-7; 12 positions agree with TRBD1. This TCR was recovered from a man aged 50 or older with COVID-19, enrolled during active disease. The sample consisted of peripheral blood. The CDR3 nucleotides are TGCGCCAGCACATTCAACCAGGGTGGGGGACAGGGGGCTTCCTACGAGCAGTACTTC. This codes for CASTFNQGGGQGASYEQYF.